Shown below are 27 T cell receptor beta chains from a single sample sequenced in a study of T cell responses to AZD1222 COVID-19 vaccine. Repertoires were generated with immunoSEQ multiplex PCR, while TCRdb's copy carries only in-frame clones and drops some. The table lists over 150,000 clones, over 75% of them singletons, with approximately 1.5% in the top ten. Sequences were derived from peripheral blood, sampled on day 0 of AZD1222 vaccination. The receptors were sampled from an adult in good health.

V gene TRBV10-3 combines with J gene TRBJ1-2; D is unresolved. This CDR3 is 13 amino acids long. V was clipped by 4 bases and J by 2 bases, with 8 bases between them. Germline CDR1 ENHRY, CDR2 SYGVKD. CDR3 amino acids: CAISAPGNYGYTF. In DNA, the CDR3 is TGTGCCATCAGTGCCCCGGGGAACTATGGCTACACCTTC.

A single count supports this clone. CDR3 residues: CASSMRTGSGGYTF. CDR3 DNA: TGTGCCAGTAGTATGAGGACAGGTTCTGGTGGCTACACCTTC. The gene calls are TRBV19 and TRBJ1-2; 7 bases are shared with TRBD1. The CDR3 loop spans 14 amino acids. Germline lookup yields CDR1 LNHDA and CDR2 SQIVND (reference sequence). V lost 3 bases to trimming and J lost 7 bases; unmatched junction nucleotides: 8. The variable domain in full, completed from reference TRBV19 and TRBJ1-2, reads DGGITQSPKYLFRKEGQNVTLSCEQNLNHDAMYWYRQDPGQGLRLIYYSQIVNDFQKGDIAEGYSVSREKKESFPLTVTSAQKNPTAFYLCASSMRTGSGGYTFGSGTRLTVV.

The rearrangement uses TRBV18 and TRBJ2-1, with D tentatively TRBD1 (5 bases). The length of the CDR3 is 14 residues. The V and J ends lost 3 bases and 7 bases respectively, with 13 bases between them. CDR1 and CDR2 from the germline V gene are KGHSH and LQKENI. The CDR3 sequence is CASSPQTGSNEQFF. For the CDR3, the DNA is TGTGCCAGCTCACCCCAAACAGGATCTAATGAGCAGTTCTTC.

The J gene is TRBJ1-1, the V gene TRBV6-5; D remains unclear. Trimming took 2 bases from V and 1 from J, leaving 14 bases between them. This CDR3 is built from 16 residues. In germline, CDR1 is MNHEY, CDR2 SVGAGI. The CDR3 is CASSYTGRQTNTEAFF. CDR3 DNA: TGTGCCAGCAGTTACACCGGACGGCAAACGAACACTGAAGCTTTCTTT.

V gene TRBV29-1 combines with J gene TRBJ1-3; possible D gene TRBD1, 5 bases. Germline loops: CDR1 SQVTM, CDR2 ANQGSEA. The V gene lost 7 bases and the J gene lost 2 bases, with 9 bases spanning the gap. This CDR3 comprises 12 residues. The CDR3 DNA reads as TGCAGCGCCGCGGACACTGGAAACACCATATATTTT. Translating gives CSAADTGNTIYF.

In DNA form, the CDR3 reads TGCAGCGTGGGAACAGGGGCCGGCTATGGCTACACCTTC. This codes for CSVGTGAGYGYTF. The V call is TRBV29-1, the J call TRBJ1-2; TRBD1 agrees at 7 bases. Germline V gene sequence: CDR1 SQVTM, CDR2 ANQGSEA. The ends lost 6 bases at V and 4 bases at J; junction bases unmatched: 8. This CDR3 has 13 amino acids.

The chain links TRBV4-1 to TRBJ2-7; D possibly corresponds to TRBD1 (6 bases). The ends were cut back, 0 bases at V and 4 bases at J, with 19 bases in the middle. Germline CDR1 is MGHRA and CDR2 is YSYEKL. The CDR3 sequence is 17 residues long. CDR3 in amino acids: CASSQERQTGFGYEQYF. The CDR3 DNA is TGCGCCAGCAGCCAAGAACGGCAAACAGGGTTTGGATACGAGCAGTACTTC.

This rearrangement joins TRBV6-5 to TRBJ1-1; 7 bases match TRBD1. CDR1 is MNHEY and CDR2 is SVGAGI in the germline V gene. Trimming removed 2 bases from V and 2 bases from J; junction bases left unmatched: 2. The length of the CDR3 is 14 residues. CDR3 loop: CASSYGQANTEAFF. In DNA, the CDR3 is TGTGCCAGCAGTTACGGACAGGCAAACACTGAAGCTTTCTTT.

V and J are TRBV6-5 and TRBJ2-5, with 7 positions matching TRBD1. The trim removed 6 bases at V and 2 bases at J, leaving 3 bases unmatched. Germline-derived CDR1 and CDR2 are MNHEY and SVGAGI. The CDR3 loop spans 13 amino acids. The CDR3 sequence: CASSDREQETQYF. The DNA for the CDR3 is TGTGCCAGCAGCGACAGGGAACAAGAGACCCAGTACTTC.

J is TRBJ2-3 and V is TRBV21-1; no DNA check was done on the table's D call, TRBD2. TRBV21-1 is a known pseudogene. The CDR3 contains 19 residues. CDR3 in amino acids: CASSKATPSTSGGEDTQYF. Written as DNA, the CDR3 is TGTGCCAGCAGCAAAGCGACCCCTAGCACTAGCGGGGGGGAAGATACGCAGTATTTT.

This chain links TRBV29-1 with TRBJ1-1, with D perhaps TRBD1 (5 bases). Trimming took 5 bases from V and 1 from J, leaving 11 bases between them. Germline lookup yields CDR1 SQVTM and CDR2 ANQGSEA. CDR3 size: 13 residues. The DNA of the CDR3 is TGCAGCGTTAGTGTCCAGGGGAACACTGAAGCTTTCTTT. Its translation: CSVSVQGNTEAFF.

In nucleotides, the CDR3 is TGTGCCAGCACGGGCTCCTATAGCTCCTACGAGCAGTACTTC. It yields the protein CASTGSYSSYEQYF. The J gene is TRBJ2-7, the V gene TRBV6-5, with D hard to call. The CDR3 has 14 residues. Germline CDR1 is MNHEY and CDR2 is SVGAGI. Trimming shortened V by 7 bases and J by 0 bases, and 13 bases separated the two germline ends.

On this clone itself: Distinct nucleotide sequences in the sample also encode this CDR3. The rearrangement joins TRBV24-1 to TRBJ1-2; D is uncertain. The germline gives CDR1 KGHDR, CDR2 SFDVKD. The CDR3 runs 12 residues. V dropped 6 bases and J dropped 0 bases, with 4 bases sitting between them. CDR3 coding DNA: TGTGCCACCAGTACTGCTAACTATGGCTACACCTTC. It codes for CATSTANYGYTF.

In DNA form, the CDR3 reads TGTGCCACCAGTGATTTGCCGTCCCTCGGTACCGGGGAGCTGTTTTTT. Translating it yields CATSDLPSLGTGELFF. The chain has TRBV24-1 and TRBJ2-2; D is unresolved. The CDR3 spans 16 residues. Per germline, CDR1 KGHDR and CDR2 SFDVKD. V was clipped by 0 bases and J by 5 bases, with 12 bases between them.

This clone was detected once. V usage is TRBV7-9 and J usage is TRBJ2-3, with 11 bases aligning to TRBD2. The CDR3 has 13 amino acids. J lost 7 bases, V lost 11 bases, and 8 bases had no gene match. Germline V gives CDR1 SEHNR, CDR2 FQNEAQ (reference sequence). The CDR3 DNA reads as TGTGCCTGTCCGGGACTAGCGGTAAATACGCAGTATTTT. Residues: CACPGLAVNTQYF.

CDR3 in amino acids: CASRDRTASNQPQHF. The CDR3 DNA sequence: TGTGCCAGCAGGGATAGGACCGCTAGCAATCAGCCCCAGCATTTT. V usage is TRBV2 and J usage is TRBJ1-5; D remains ambiguous. The CDR3 is 15 amino acids. V dropped 6 bases and J dropped 0 bases, with 12 bases sitting between them. Germline lookup yields CDR1 SNHLY and CDR2 FYNNEI.

This sequence joins TRBV18 and TRBJ1-2; no clear D. Trimming took off 0 bases at V and 5 bases at J, with 10 bases between the two ends. Germline V lookup: CDR1 KGHSH, CDR2 LQKENI. This CDR3 has 14 residues. CDR3 DNA sequence: TGTGCCAGCTCACCACCGGCCACAGCATATGGCTACACCTTC. It translates to CASSPPATAYGYTF.

V and J are TRBV5-1 and TRBJ1-4, with 9 nucleotides matching TRBD1. Germline CDR1 SGHRS, CDR2 YFSETQ. J lost 8 bases, V lost 2 bases, and 4 bases had no gene match. There are 14 residues in the CDR3. The DNA of the CDR3 is TGCGCCAGCAGCTTCGGGACAGGGCCGGAAAAACTGTTTTTT. This translates into CASSFGTGPEKLFF.

Only one count was recorded for this clone. This chain links TRBV11-2 with TRBJ2-7; D is ambiguous. This CDR3 region has 13 residues. From germline, CDR1 is SGHAT and CDR2 FQNNGV. The V end lost 0 bases, the J end lost 3 bases, and 6 bases lay between the germline ends. The CDR3: CASSLDRVYEQYF. The CDR3 bases are TGTGCCAGCAGCTTAGATAGGGTCTACGAGCAGTACTTC.

The CDR3 region has the DNA TGTGCCAGCAGCTTATATCCGCAGGGGACTATGAACACTGAAGCTTTCTTT. The encoded protein is CASSLYPQGTMNTEAFF. The gene calls are TRBV7-2 and TRBJ1-1; D is perhaps TRBD1 (6 bases). Germline CDR1 SGHTA, CDR2 FQGNSA. The CDR3 is 17 residues long. Trimming left V 2 bases short and J 0 bases short, with 16 bases between.

V usage is TRBV12-5 and J usage is TRBJ2-4, with 7 bases identical to TRBD1. The germline gives CDR1 LGHNT, CDR2 FRNRAP. This CDR3 spans 14 amino acids. V gave up 9 bases and J gave up 3 bases; unmatched junction bases: 8. For the CDR3, the DNA is TGTGCTAGGAAAGGGGGCTACGGCAAAAACATTCAGTACTTC. Its translation: CARKGGYGKNIQYF. Looking up the rest from reference TRBV12-5 and TRBJ2-4 gives the full variable domain: DARVTQTPRHKVTEMGQEVTMRCQPILGHNTVFWYRQTMMQGLELLAYFRNRAPLDDSGMPKDRFSAEMPDATLATLKIQPSEPRDSAVYFCARKGGYGKNIQYFGAGTRLSVL.

This rearrangement joins TRBV5-1 to TRBJ1-3, with a possible D match to TRBD1 (5 bases). The V end lost 0 bases, the J end lost 0 bases, and 7 bases lay between the germline ends. This CDR3 has 15 residues. Germline CDR1 reads SGHRS; CDR2 reads YFSETQ. Here the CDR3 DNA reads TGCGCCAGCAGCTTGGGACAGAGCTCTGGAAACACCATATATTTT. It yields the protein CASSLGQSSGNTIYF. Using reference TRBV5-1 and TRBJ1-3 for the parts outside the CDR3, the full variable domain is KAGVTQTPRYLIKTRGQQVTLSCSPISGHRSVSWYQQTPGQGLQFLFEYFSETQRNKGNFPGRFSGRQFSNSRSEMNVSTLELGDSALYLCASSLGQSSGNTIYFGEGSWLTVV.

V and J are TRBV5-5 and TRBJ1-4; possible D gene TRBD1, 6 bases. Germline CDR1 reads SGHKS; CDR2 reads YYEKEE (reference sequence). V gave up 4 bases and J gave up 4 bases, with 14 bases separating them. CDR3 length: 15 residues. CDR3 in amino acids: CASSRWTVNNEKLFF. For the CDR3, the DNA is TGTGCCAGCAGCCGATGGACAGTTAATAATGAAAAACTGTTTTTT.

This clone was detected only once. The chain is built from TRBV14 and TRBJ2-5, with D tentatively TRBD1 (6 bases). The CDR3 runs 14 residues. Trimming took 1 base from V and 5 from J, leaving 11 bases between them. Germline-derived CDR1 and CDR2 are SGHDN and FVKESK. This CDR3 reads CASSQVSGAETQYF. Here the CDR3 DNA reads TGTGCCAGCAGCCAAGTTTCAGGGGCCGAGACCCAGTACTTC.

The chain is built from TRBV5-4 and TRBJ2-7; D remains ambiguous. Trimming cost V 4 bases and J 1 base, with 9 bases left between them. This CDR3 region has 13 residues. Germline CDR1 is SGHNT and CDR2 is YYREEE (reference sequence). The CDR3 reads CASSDILSYEQYF. The CDR3 bases are TGTGCCAGCAGCGATATACTGTCCTACGAGCAGTACTTC.

The rearrangement uses TRBV6-5 and TRBJ1-2; TRBD1 matches 9 bases. From germline, CDR1 is MNHEY and CDR2 SVGAGI. The CDR3 is 14 amino acids. J lost 2 bases, V lost 7 bases, and 5 bases had no gene match. This CDR3 reads CASTTGGRNYGYTF. CDR3 in DNA: TGTGCCAGCACCACAGGGGGCAGGAACTATGGCTACACCTTC.

J is TRBJ2-4 and V is TRBV7-2, with D perhaps given as TRBD1 or TRBD2 (6 bases each). The CDR3 consists of 17 residues. V dropped 5 bases and J dropped 6 bases, with 23 bases sitting between them. Germline CDR1 reads SGHTA; CDR2 reads FQGNSA. The CDR3 DNA reads as TGTGCCAGCAGCCCGACGACCGGAGGGGGACGGGCAAACATTCAGTACTTC. This codes for CASSPTTGGGRANIQYF.